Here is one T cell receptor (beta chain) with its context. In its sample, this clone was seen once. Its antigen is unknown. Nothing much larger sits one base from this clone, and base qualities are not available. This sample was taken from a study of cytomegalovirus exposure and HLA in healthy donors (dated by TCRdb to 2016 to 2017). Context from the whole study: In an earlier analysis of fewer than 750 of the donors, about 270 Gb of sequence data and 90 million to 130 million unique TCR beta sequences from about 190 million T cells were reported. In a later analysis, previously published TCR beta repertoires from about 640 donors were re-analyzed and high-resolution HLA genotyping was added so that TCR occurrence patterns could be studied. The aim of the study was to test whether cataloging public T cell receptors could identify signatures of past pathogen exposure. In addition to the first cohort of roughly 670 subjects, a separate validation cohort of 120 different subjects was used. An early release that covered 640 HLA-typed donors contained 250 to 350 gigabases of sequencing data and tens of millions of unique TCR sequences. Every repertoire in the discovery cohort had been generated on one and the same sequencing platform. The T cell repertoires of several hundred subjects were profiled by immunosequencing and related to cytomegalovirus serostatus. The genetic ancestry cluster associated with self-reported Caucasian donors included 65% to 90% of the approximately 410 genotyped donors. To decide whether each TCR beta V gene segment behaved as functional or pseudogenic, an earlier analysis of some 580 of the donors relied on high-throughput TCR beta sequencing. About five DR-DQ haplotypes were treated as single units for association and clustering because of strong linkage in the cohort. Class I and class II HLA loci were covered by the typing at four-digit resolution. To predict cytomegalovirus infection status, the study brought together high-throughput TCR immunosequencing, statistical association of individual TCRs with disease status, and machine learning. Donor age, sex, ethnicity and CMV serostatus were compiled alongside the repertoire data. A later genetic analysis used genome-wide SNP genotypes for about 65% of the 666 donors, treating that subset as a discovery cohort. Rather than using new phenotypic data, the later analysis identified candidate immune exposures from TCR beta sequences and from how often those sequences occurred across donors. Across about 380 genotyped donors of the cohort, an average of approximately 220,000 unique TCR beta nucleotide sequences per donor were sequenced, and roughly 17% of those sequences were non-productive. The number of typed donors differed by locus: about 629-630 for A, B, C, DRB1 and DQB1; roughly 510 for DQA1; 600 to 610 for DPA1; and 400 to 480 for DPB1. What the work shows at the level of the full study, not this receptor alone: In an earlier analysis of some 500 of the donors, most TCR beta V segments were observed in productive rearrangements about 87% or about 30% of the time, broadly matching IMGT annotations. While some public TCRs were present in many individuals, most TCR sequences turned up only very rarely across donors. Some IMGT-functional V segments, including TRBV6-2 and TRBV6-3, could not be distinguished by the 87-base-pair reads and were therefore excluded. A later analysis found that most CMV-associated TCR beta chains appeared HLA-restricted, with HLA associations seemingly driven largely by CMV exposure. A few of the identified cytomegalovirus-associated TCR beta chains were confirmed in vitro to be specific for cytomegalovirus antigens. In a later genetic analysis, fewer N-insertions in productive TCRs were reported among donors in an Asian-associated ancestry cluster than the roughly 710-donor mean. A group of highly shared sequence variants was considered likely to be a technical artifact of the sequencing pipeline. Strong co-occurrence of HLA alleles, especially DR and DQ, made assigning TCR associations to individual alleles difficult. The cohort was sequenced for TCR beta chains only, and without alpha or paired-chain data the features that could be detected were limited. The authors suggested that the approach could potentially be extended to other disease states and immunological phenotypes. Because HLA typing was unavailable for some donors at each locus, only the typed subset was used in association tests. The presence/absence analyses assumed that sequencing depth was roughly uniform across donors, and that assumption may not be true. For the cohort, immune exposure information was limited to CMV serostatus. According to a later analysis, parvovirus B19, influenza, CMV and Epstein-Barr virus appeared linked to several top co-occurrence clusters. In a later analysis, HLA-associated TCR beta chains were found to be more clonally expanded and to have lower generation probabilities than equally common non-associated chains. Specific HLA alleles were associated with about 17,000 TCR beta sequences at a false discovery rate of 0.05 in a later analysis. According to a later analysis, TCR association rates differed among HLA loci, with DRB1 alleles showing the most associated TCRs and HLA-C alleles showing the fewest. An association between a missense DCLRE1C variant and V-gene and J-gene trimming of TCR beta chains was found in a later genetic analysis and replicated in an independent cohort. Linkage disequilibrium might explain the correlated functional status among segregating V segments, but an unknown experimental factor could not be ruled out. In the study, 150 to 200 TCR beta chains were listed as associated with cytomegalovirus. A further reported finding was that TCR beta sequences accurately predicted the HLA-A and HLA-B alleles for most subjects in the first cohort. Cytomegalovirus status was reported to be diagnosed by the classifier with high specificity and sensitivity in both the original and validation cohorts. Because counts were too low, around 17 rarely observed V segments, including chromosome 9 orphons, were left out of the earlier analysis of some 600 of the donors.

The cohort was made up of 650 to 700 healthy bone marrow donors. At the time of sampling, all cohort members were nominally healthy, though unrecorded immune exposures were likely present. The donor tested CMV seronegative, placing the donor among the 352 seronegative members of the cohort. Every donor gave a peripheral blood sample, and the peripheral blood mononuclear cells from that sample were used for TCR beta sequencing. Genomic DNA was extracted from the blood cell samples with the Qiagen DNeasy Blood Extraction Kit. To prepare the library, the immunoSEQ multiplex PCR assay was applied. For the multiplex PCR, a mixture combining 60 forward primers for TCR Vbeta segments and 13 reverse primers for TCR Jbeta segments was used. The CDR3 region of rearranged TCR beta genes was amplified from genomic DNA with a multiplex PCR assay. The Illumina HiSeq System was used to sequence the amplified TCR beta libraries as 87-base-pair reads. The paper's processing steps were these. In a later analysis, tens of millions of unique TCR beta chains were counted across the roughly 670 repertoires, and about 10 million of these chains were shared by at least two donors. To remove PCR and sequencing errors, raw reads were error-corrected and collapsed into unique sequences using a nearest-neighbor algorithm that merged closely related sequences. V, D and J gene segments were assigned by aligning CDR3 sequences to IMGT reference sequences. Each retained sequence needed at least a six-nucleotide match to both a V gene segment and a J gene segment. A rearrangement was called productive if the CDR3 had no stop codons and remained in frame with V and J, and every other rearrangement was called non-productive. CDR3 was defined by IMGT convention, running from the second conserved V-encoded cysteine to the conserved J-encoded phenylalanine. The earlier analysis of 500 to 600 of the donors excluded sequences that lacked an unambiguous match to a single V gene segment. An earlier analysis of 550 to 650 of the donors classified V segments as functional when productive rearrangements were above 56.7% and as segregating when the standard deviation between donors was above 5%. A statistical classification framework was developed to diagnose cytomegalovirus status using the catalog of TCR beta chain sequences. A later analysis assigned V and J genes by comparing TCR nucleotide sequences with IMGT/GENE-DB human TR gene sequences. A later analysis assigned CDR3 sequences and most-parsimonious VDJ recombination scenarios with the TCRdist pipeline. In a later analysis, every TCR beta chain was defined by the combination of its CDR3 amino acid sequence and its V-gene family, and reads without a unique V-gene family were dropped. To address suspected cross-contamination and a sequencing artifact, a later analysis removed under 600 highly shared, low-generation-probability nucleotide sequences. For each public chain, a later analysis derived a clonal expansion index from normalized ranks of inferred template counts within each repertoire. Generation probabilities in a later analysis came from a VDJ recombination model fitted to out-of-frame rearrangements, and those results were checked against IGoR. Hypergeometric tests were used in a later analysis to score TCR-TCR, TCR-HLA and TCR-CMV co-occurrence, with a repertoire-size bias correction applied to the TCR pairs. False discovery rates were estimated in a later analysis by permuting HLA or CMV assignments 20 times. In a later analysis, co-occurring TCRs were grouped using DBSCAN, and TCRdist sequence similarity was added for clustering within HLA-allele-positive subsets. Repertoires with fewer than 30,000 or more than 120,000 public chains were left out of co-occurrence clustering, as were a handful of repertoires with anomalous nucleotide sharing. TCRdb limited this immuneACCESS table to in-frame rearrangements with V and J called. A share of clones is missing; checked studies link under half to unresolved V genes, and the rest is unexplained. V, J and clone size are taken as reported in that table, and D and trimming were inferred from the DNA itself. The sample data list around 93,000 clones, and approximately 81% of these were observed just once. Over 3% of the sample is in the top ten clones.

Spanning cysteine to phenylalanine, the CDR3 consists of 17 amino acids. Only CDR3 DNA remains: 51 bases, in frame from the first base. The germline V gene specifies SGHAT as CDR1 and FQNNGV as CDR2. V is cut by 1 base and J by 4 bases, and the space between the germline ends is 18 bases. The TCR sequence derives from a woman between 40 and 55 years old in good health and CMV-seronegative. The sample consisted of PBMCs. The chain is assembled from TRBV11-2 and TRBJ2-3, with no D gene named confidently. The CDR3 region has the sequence CASSLVGSRLSPDTQYF. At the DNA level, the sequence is TGTGCCAGCAGCTTAGTAGGTAGCAGACTTAGCCCAGATACGCAGTATTTT. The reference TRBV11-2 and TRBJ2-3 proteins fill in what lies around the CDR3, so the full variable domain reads EAGVAQSPRYKIIEKRQSVAFWCNPISGHATLYWYQQILGQGPKLLIQFQNNGVVDDSQLPKDRFSAERLKGVDSTLKIQPAKLEDSAVYLCASSLVGSRLSPDTQYFGPGTRLTVL.